A single T cell receptor (beta chain) is shown here with its context. This clone was picked up a small number of times. Its antigen target is currently unknown. It has no much larger one-base neighbor in the sample; base qualities were not kept. The cohort comprised 670 or so healthy bone marrow donors. All cohort members were sampled while nominally healthy, although unrecorded immune exposures were likely present. The donor tested CMV seronegative, placing the donor among the 300 to 450 seronegative members of the cohort. A peripheral blood sample was provided by each donor, and peripheral blood mononuclear cells were used for TCR beta sequencing. Genomic DNA extraction from the blood cell samples was performed with the Qiagen DNeasy Blood Extraction Kit. V is clipped by 1 base and J by 0 bases, and the sequence between their germline boundaries is 16 bases long. Via the germline V gene, CDR1 is KGHSH and CDR2 LQKENI. There are 18 amino acids in the CDR3, from cysteine to phenylalanine inclusive. Only CDR3 DNA remains: 54 bases, in frame from the first base.

These data are taken from a study of cytomegalovirus exposure and HLA in healthy donors (dated by TCRdb to about 2017). In terms of the full investigation: An earlier analysis of around 600 of the donors reported 250 to 350 Gb of sequence data and some 120 million unique TCR beta sequences from 150 million to 200 million T cells. Across 300 to 400 genotyped donors of the cohort, an average of about 240,000 unique TCR beta nucleotide sequences per donor were sequenced, and around 20% of those sequences were non-productive. The T cell repertoires of around 730 subjects were profiled by immunosequencing and related to cytomegalovirus serostatus. Typing coverage varied by locus: 629-630 donors for A, B, C, DRB1 and DQB1; more than 500 for DQA1; over 600 for DPA1; approximately 470 for DPB1. A later genetic analysis took genome-wide SNP genotypes for about three fifths of the 666 donors and used that subset as a discovery cohort. The genetic ancestry cluster associated with self-reported Caucasian donors included 70% to 85% of the 398 genotyped donors. All discovery cohort repertoires had been generated on a single sequencing platform. HLA typing included class I and class II loci at four-digit resolution. Donor age, sex, ethnicity and CMV serostatus were compiled together with the repertoire data. Around 320 gigabases of sequencing data and approximately 93 million unique TCR sequences were included in an early release covering several hundred HLA-typed donors. To decide whether each TCR beta V gene segment behaved as functional or pseudogenic, an earlier analysis of some 580 of the donors relied on high-throughput TCR beta sequencing. A handful of DR-DQ haplotypes were handled as single units for association and clustering because linkage in the cohort was strong. The aim of the study was to test whether cataloging public T cell receptors could identify signatures of past pathogen exposure. The later analysis used no new phenotypic data to find candidate immune exposures, relying instead on TCR beta sequences and their occurrence across donors. The study combined high-throughput TCR immunosequencing, statistical association of individual TCRs with disease status, and machine learning to predict cytomegalovirus infection status. In a later analysis, previously published TCR beta repertoires from 666 donors were re-analyzed and high-resolution HLA genotyping was added so that TCR occurrence patterns could be studied. Along with the 666-subject first cohort, a separate validation cohort of over 90 different subjects was used.

The research as a whole found: The 87-base-pair reads could not distinguish some IMGT-functional V segments, including TRBV6-2 and TRBV6-3, so those segments were excluded. In vitro tests confirmed that a few of the cytomegalovirus-associated TCR beta chains recognize cytomegalovirus antigens. Sequencing depth was assumed to be roughly uniform across donors in the presence/absence analyses, though that assumption may not hold. Only TCR beta chains were sequenced in this cohort, and the absence of alpha or paired-chain data limited detectable features. According to the authors, the approach could potentially be generalized to other disease states and immunological phenotypes. Most TCR sequences were seen in very few donors, while some public TCRs were found in many individuals. When HLA alleles, especially DR and DQ, strongly co-occurred, TCR associations were difficult to assign to individual alleles. Some 16 rarely observed V segments, including chromosome 9 orphons, were excluded from the earlier analysis of about 600 of the donors because counts were too low. According to a later analysis, most CMV-associated TCR beta chains appeared to be HLA-restricted, and the HLA associations seemed to be driven largely by CMV exposure. A later genetic analysis associated a missense DCLRE1C variant with V-gene and J-gene trimming of TCR beta chains, and an independent cohort replicated the association. An earlier analysis of 587 of the donors showed that most TCR beta V segments appeared in productive rearrangements either about 90% or about 30% of the time, which broadly matched IMGT annotations. The sequencing pipeline was judged likely to have produced a cluster of highly shared sequence variants as a technical artifact. In both the original and validation cohorts, the classifier was reported to diagnose cytomegalovirus status with high specificity and sensitivity. Linkage disequilibrium might explain the correlated functional status among segregating V segments, but an unknown experimental factor could not be ruled out. In a later analysis, TCR association rates were found to vary across HLA loci, with the most associated TCRs seen for DRB1 alleles and the fewest for HLA-C alleles. In a later analysis, HLA-associated TCR beta chains were found to be more clonally expanded and to have lower generation probabilities than equally common non-associated chains. A further reported finding was that TCR beta sequences accurately predicted the HLA-A and HLA-B alleles for most subjects in the first cohort. Immune exposure information for the cohort was limited to CMV serostatus. A later analysis reported that several top co-occurrence clusters appeared linked to parvovirus B19, influenza, CMV and Epstein-Barr virus. At a false discovery rate of 0.05, a later analysis linked about 16,000 TCR beta sequences to specific HLA alleles. Because HLA typing was unavailable for some donors at each locus, only the typed subset was used in association tests. In the study, approximately 150 TCR beta chains were listed as associated with cytomegalovirus. In a later genetic analysis, fewer N-insertions in productive TCRs were reported among donors in an Asian-associated ancestry cluster than the approximately 710-donor mean.

The library was generated by the immunoSEQ multiplex PCR assay. A mixture of 60 forward primers for TCR Vbeta segments and 13 reverse primers for TCR Jbeta segments was used in the multiplex PCR. The CDR3 region of rearranged TCR beta genes was amplified from genomic DNA with a multiplex PCR assay. On the Illumina HiSeq System, the amplified TCR beta libraries were sequenced as 87-base-pair reads. Per the authors' processing: A later analysis tallied around 87 million unique TCR beta chains across the 650 to 750 repertoires, and about 10 million of those chains were shared by two or more donors. Raw reads were error-corrected and collapsed into unique sequences by a nearest-neighbor algorithm in which closely related sequences were merged to remove PCR and sequencing errors. Alignment of CDR3 sequences to IMGT reference sequences was used to assign V, D and J gene segments. Each retained sequence needed at least a six-nucleotide match to both a V gene segment and a J gene segment. A rearrangement counted as productive if the CDR3 had no stop codons and remained in frame with V and J, and every other rearrangement counted as non-productive. Following IMGT convention, CDR3 was defined as the stretch from the second conserved V-encoded cysteine up to the conserved J-encoded phenylalanine. In an earlier analysis of just under 600 of the donors, sequences lacking an unambiguous match to a single V gene segment were excluded. In an earlier analysis of approximately 500 of the donors, a V segment was called functional when productive rearrangements were above 56.7%, and segregating when the standard deviation between donors exceeded 5%. A statistical classification framework was built for diagnosing cytomegalovirus status from the catalog of TCR beta chain sequences. In a later analysis, TCR nucleotide sequences were compared against IMGT/GENE-DB human TR gene sequences so that V and J genes could be assigned. The TCRdist pipeline was used in a later analysis to assign CDR3 sequences and most-parsimonious VDJ recombination scenarios. In a later analysis, each TCR beta chain was defined by its CDR3 amino acid sequence together with its V-gene family, and reads without a unique V-gene family were excluded. A later analysis removed 550 to 650 highly shared, low-generation-probability nucleotide sequences to deal with suspected cross-contamination and a sequencing artifact. For each public chain, a later analysis derived a clonal expansion index from normalized ranks of inferred template counts within each repertoire. A later analysis computed generation probabilities with a VDJ recombination model fitted to out-of-frame rearrangements, and checked the results against IGoR. Hypergeometric tests were used in a later analysis to score TCR-TCR, TCR-HLA and TCR-CMV co-occurrence, with a repertoire-size bias correction applied to the TCR pairs. To estimate false discovery rates, a later analysis permuted the HLA or CMV assignments 20 times. In a later analysis, co-occurring TCRs were grouped using DBSCAN, and TCRdist sequence similarity was added for clustering within HLA-allele-positive subsets. For co-occurrence clustering, repertoires with fewer than 30,000 or more than 120,000 public chains were excluded, along with about five repertoires with anomalous nucleotide sharing. This immuneACCESS table, as held by TCRdb, lists in-frame sequences with V and J called but not all clones. Of the missing ones, under half trace to an unresolved V gene in checked studies; the others have no known cause. V and J calls and clone size come straight from that table; D and trimming were deduced from the DNA. The table for this sample lists 140,000 to 150,000 clones; nearly 80% of them were counted only once. The ten biggest clones cover about 1.7% of the sample.

Sequencing was done on a sample of PBMCs. The chain uses TRBV18 and TRBJ2-4; TRBD1 is perhaps the D gene, given 7 matching bases. The origin of this receptor is a woman in her 30s in good health and CMV-seronegative. The base sequence is TGTGCCAGCTCACCACTCGGACAGGAGGGACTAGCCAAAAACATTCAGTACTTC. This encodes CASSPLGQEGLAKNIQYF. Where the CDR3 stops, the reference TRBV18 and TRBJ2-4 genes take over; the full variable domain is NAGVMQNPRHLVRRRGQEARLRCSPMKGHSHVYWYRQLPEEGLKFMVYLQKENIIDESGMPKERFSAEFPKEGPSILRIQQVVRGDSAAYFCASSPLGQEGLAKNIQYFGAGTRLSVL.